This passage covers 27 T cell receptor beta chains from one sample sequenced in a study of PD-1 blockade in classical Hodgkin lymphoma. Clones were read by immunoSEQ multiplex PCR, and TCRdb kept only the in-frame ones, dropping some. The data contain over 25,000 clones, more than 80% of them singletons. Time point meaning: newly diagnosed, previously untreated cHL patient sample. Isolation of CD4+ T cells from thawed PBMCs was performed by magnetic negative selection. Sequenced: CD4+ T cells from blood. The receptors here all came from a human donor with classical Hodgkin lymphoma.

CDR3 in DNA: TGTGCCAGCAGCCAGGAACCAGGACTAGCGGGAGAGGAAGACGAGCAGTACTTC. Translated, it gives CASSQEPGLAGEEDEQYF. The chain combines TRBV4-2 with TRBJ2-7; TRBD2 matches 13 bases. This CDR3 is built from 18 residues. The V gene's germline CDR1 is LGHNA and CDR2 YNFKEQ. J gave up 5 bases and V 3 bases, and 13 bases lay outside the gene matches.

V usage is TRBV5-1 and J usage is TRBJ1-2; 10 bases line up with TRBD1. The CDR3 sequence is 14 residues long. Trimming removed 4 bases from V and 4 bases from J; junction bases left unmatched: 4. Germline CDR1 reads SGHRS; CDR2 reads YFSETQ. The DNA for the CDR3 is TGCGCCAGCAGCCACGGACAGGGGGGCTATGGCTACACCTTC. Translating it yields CASSHGQGGYGYTF.

V is TRBV28 and J is TRBJ1-3, with D possibly being TRBD1 (5 bases). Between the trimmed V and J ends, which lost 6 bases and 2 bases, there was a span of 17 bases. The CDR3 spans 16 residues. CDR1 is MDHEN and CDR2 is SYDVKM in the germline V gene. The CDR3 reads CASRGGGQGPGNTIYF. Here the CDR3 DNA reads TGTGCCAGCAGGGGTGGTGGGCAGGGACCTGGAAACACCATATATTTT. The whole variable domain, remainder taken from reference TRBV28 and TRBJ1-3, is DVKVTQSSRYLVKRTGEKVFLECVQDMDHENMFWYRQDPGLGLRLIYFSYDVKMKEKGDIPEGYSVSREKKERFSLILESASTNQTSMYLCASRGGGQGPGNTIYFGEGSWLTVV.

This clone was found once. The chain employs TRBV4-2 and TRBJ2-3, with 14 bases fitting TRBD2. The CDR3 loop spans 18 amino acids. The trim removed 2 bases at V and 4 bases at J, leaving 8 bases unmatched. The germline gives CDR1 LGHNA, CDR2 YNFKEQ. CDR3 in DNA: TGTGCCAGCAGCCAACTAGGGACTAGCGGGAGAGGGGCAGATACGCAGTATTTT. Translated: CASSQLGTSGRGADTQYF.

This clone occurred once. This chain uses TRBV30 with TRBJ2-2; TRBD2 matches at 7 bases. The CDR3 has 14 residues. The germline V gene has CDR1 GTSNPN and CDR2 SVGIG (reference sequence). The CDR3 region has the DNA TGTGCTCGGGGGGTGCGGACGGTCACCGGGGAGCTGTTTTTT. This gives the protein CARGVRTVTGELFF.

This chain links TRBV4-3 with TRBJ1-5, with TRBD1 as a possible D gene (5 bases). Germline assignment: CDR1 LGHNA and CDR2 YSLEER. With 0 bases removed from V and 6 bases from J, the gap between germline ends came to 12 bases. CDR3 size: 15 residues. DNA for the CDR3: TGCGCCAGCAGCCAAGATTGGGCAGGGTTTCAGCCCCAGCATTTT. Its protein is CASSQDWAGFQPQHF.

The chain is built from TRBV27 and TRBJ2-5; tentatively, D is TRBD2 (5 bases). V was cut by 1 base and J by 3 bases, with 6 bases left in between. Germline V gene sequence: CDR1 MNHEY, CDR2 SMNVEV (reference sequence). The CDR3 is made up of 13 amino acids. The CDR3: CASSLLGEETQYF. CDR3 in DNA: TGTGCCAGCAGTTTATTGGGAGAAGAGACCCAGTACTTC.

This clone was recorded once. The rearrangement uses TRBV4-3 and TRBJ2-3; 8 bases fit TRBD2. The junction had 10 bases not matched to a gene; V was cut back by 4 bases and J by 4 bases. Germline loops: CDR1 LGHNA, CDR2 YSLEER. CDR3 length equals 16 residues. The CDR3 DNA reads TGCGCCAGCAGCCCTGTTAGGGGAGCGGGGGCAGATACGCAGTATTTT. Protein product: CASSPVRGAGADTQYF.

This chain joins TRBV28 and TRBJ2-7; 8 bases line up with TRBD1. The V and J ends lost 6 bases and 6 bases, in that order; junction bases with no gene match: 10. Germline V gives CDR1 MDHEN, CDR2 SYDVKM. The length of the CDR3 is 14 residues. This CDR3 reads CASSPGQEPGEQYF. The DNA for the CDR3 is TGTGCCAGCAGCCCGGGACAGGAGCCTGGCGAGCAGTACTTC.

This chain connects TRBV5-1 to TRBJ2-5, with 7 bases that match TRBD2. Germline V CDR1 and CDR2: SGHRS, YFSETQ. With V trimmed by 0 bases and J by 2 bases, 7 bases remained unmatched. This CDR3 contains 16 residues. CDR3 bases: TGCGCCAGCAGCTTGGGACTAGCTCCGAGGCAAGAGACCCAGTACTTC. Protein sequence: CASSLGLAPRQETQYF.

This clone was detected only once. The genes are TRBV2 and TRBJ1-1; D unresolved. Germline lookup yields CDR1 SNHLY and CDR2 FYNNEI. V was pared by 4 bases and J by 1 base, with 13 bases between. CDR3 size: 15 residues. DNA for the CDR3: TGTGCCAGCAGTGGAATATTAAACCCGAACACTGAAGCTTTCTTT. This sequence encodes CASSGILNPNTEAFF.

The rearrangement uses TRBV6-6 and TRBJ2-5, with 10 nucleotides matching TRBD2. J gave up 2 bases and V 4 bases, and 7 bases lay outside the gene matches. CDR3 length equals 16 residues. Germline V gives CDR1 MNHNY, CDR2 SVGAGI (reference sequence). The CDR3 DNA reads as TGTGCCAGCAGTTCCAGACTAGCGGGCCTTCAAGAGACCCAGTACTTC. It translates to CASSSRLAGLQETQYF.

V usage is TRBV25-1 and J usage is TRBJ1-6, with D maybe TRBD1 (5 bases). Germline V gene sequence: CDR1 MGHDK, CDR2 SYGVNS. The length of the CDR3 is 14 residues. The V end was cut by 2 bases, the J end by 9 bases, with 11 bases between. The CDR3 is CASSEATATSPLHF. As DNA, the CDR3 is TGTGCCAGCAGTGAAGCGACAGCTACTTCACCCCTCCACTTT.

The chain carries TRBV18 and TRBJ2-5; 8 nucleotides align to TRBD2. The DNA end is more similar to TRBJ2-7, so the J call may be wrong. Germline CDR1 and CDR2: KGHSH and LQKENI. The CDR3 contains 19 residues. In nucleotides, the CDR3 is TGTGCCAGCTCACCGGGGCCCATCGGCGGGGGGCGGTCGTTTTACGAGCAGTACTTC. This gives the protein CASSPGPIGGGRSFYEQYF.

The V and J genes are TRBV5-1 and TRBJ2-6, with a possible D match to TRBD1 (5 bases). The germline V and J ends were trimmed by 0 bases and 0 bases, with 10 bases remaining between them. CDR3 length: 17 amino acids. CDR1 is SGHRS and CDR2 is YFSETQ in the germline V gene. CDR3 region: CASSLGTTSSGANVLTF. The CDR3 DNA reads as TGCGCCAGCAGCTTGGGGACAACCAGCTCTGGGGCCAACGTCCTGACTTTC.

The rearrangement joins TRBV28 to TRBJ2-2; 10 nucleotides agree with TRBD2. Germline V gene lookup returns CDR1 MDHEN and CDR2 SYDVKM. CDR3 size: 13 residues. V lost 10 bases, J lost 6 bases, and 5 bases stayed unmatched. In DNA, the CDR3 is TGTGCCATCCGGACTAGCGGAGCCGGGGAGCTGTTTTTT. Amino acid sequence: CAIRTSGAGELFF.

The V and J genes are TRBV4-3 and TRBJ1-2; 12 nucleotides agree with TRBD1. CDR1 and CDR2 (germline): LGHNA, YSLEER. The CDR3 runs 15 residues. V shed 3 bases, J shed 4 bases, and the junction held 3 bases outside the gene matches. The CDR3 region has the DNA TGCGCCAGCAGCCACGGGACAGGGGGCGGCTATGGCTACACCTTC. It specifies CASSHGTGGGYGYTF.

CDR3 bases: TGTGCCAGCAGCGTAGACCACGGCAGCAATCAGCCCCAGCATTTT. It yields the protein CASSVDHGSNQPQHF. J is TRBJ1-5 and V is TRBV9; D unclear. The V end lost 0 bases, the J end lost 1 base, and 8 bases lay between the germline ends. This CDR3 contains 15 residues. Germline-derived CDR1 and CDR2 are SGDLS and YYNGEE.

The chain uses TRBV10-1 and TRBJ2-2, with D possibly matching TRBD2 (7 bases). Trimming took off 7 bases at V and 0 bases at J, with 12 bases between the two ends. Germline V lookup: CDR1 WNHNN, CDR2 SYGVQD (reference sequence). The CDR3 extends over 15 amino acids. This CDR3 reads CASTGGPTNTGELFF. The CDR3 bases are TGCGCCAGCACCGGGGGGCCAACGAACACCGGGGAGCTGTTTTTT.

The rearrangement joins TRBV11-1 to TRBJ2-7; no reliable D call. Deletions cut 1 base from V and 4 bases from J, with 5 bases between. The CDR3 runs to 12 residues. CDR1 and CDR2 (germline): SGHAT, FQDESV (reference sequence). Here the CDR3 reads CASSLGVYEQYF. The CDR3 region has the DNA TGTGCCAGCAGCTTAGGGGTTTACGAGCAGTACTTC.

This sequence joins TRBV2 and TRBJ2-2; weak D call: TRBD1 (5 bases). V was trimmed by 3 bases and J by 7 bases, leaving 9 bases between them. This CDR3 spans 13 amino acids. Germline assignment: CDR1 SNHLY and CDR2 FYNNEI. The CDR3 bases are TGTGCCAGCAGTGACAAGGGGTTCGGGGAGCTGTTTTTT. Translation gives CASSDKGFGELFF.

The table lists this clone with a count of one. This rearrangement joins TRBV6-6 to TRBJ2-7; D is possibly TRBD1 (5 bases). V gave up 6 bases and J gave up 4 bases, with 22 bases separating them. CDR1 is MNHNY and CDR2 is SVGAGI in the germline V gene (reference sequence). The CDR3 loop spans 16 amino acids. This CDR3 reads CASSLTTVRVTYEQYF. For the CDR3, the DNA is TGTGCCAGCAGCCTTACGACAGTCAGAGTTACGTACGAGCAGTACTTC.

This chain connects TRBV9 to TRBJ2-1; D may be TRBD2 (5 bases). The CDR3 spans 16 residues. V was trimmed by 0 bases and J by 6 bases, leaving 16 bases between them. The germline CDR1 and CDR2 sequences are SGDLS and YYNGEE. DNA of the CDR3: TGTGCCAGCAGCGTAGGCGCGGCGGGCTTGGGCAATGAGCAGTTCTTC. This translates into CASSVGAAGLGNEQFF. The full variable domain, completed using reference TRBV9 and TRBJ2-1, is DSGVTQTPKHLITATGQRVTLRCSPRSGDLSVYWYQQSLDQGLQFLIQYYNGEERAKGNILERFSAQQFPDLHSELNLSSLELGDSALYFCASSVGAAGLGNEQFFGPGTRLTVL.

This rearrangement joins TRBV11-2 to TRBJ2-7; D might be TRBD2 (5 bases). The germline CDR1 and CDR2 sequences are SGHAT and FQNNGV. This CDR3 has 14 residues. Trimming took off 0 bases at V and 9 bases at J, with 15 bases between the two ends. The CDR3 sequence: CASSLESPSGGQYF. The CDR3 DNA reads TGTGCCAGCAGCTTAGAATCTCCCAGCGGTGGGCAGTACTTC.

On this clone itself: A junction boundary mismatches the germline segment, possibly from a read error. The chain uses TRBV28 and TRBJ2-2, with D perhaps matching TRBD1 (7 bases). The length of the CDR3 is 14 residues. Germline V lookup: CDR1 MDHEN, CDR2 SYDVKM. The CDR3 DNA reads as TGTGCCAGCAGCCTTTTAGACCAGGGGGGTTTTAAAGATTTT. This translates into CASSLLDQGGFKDF.

The chain combines TRBV19 with TRBJ2-3; D unresolved. This CDR3 region has 15 residues. Trimming cost V 3 bases and J 2 bases, with 12 bases left between them. The germline V gene encodes CDR1 LNHDA and CDR2 SQIVND (reference sequence). The CDR3 sequence: CASSIEAQYTDTQYF. The CDR3 bases are TGTGCCAGTAGTATCGAGGCGCAGTACACAGATACGCAGTATTTT.

This clone was observed a single time. This chain joins TRBV7-2 and TRBJ1-6, with D perhaps matching TRBD1 (6 bases). The CDR3 runs to 14 residues. Germline CDR1 is SGHTA and CDR2 is FQGNSA. The V and J ends lost 2 bases and 7 bases respectively, with 9 bases between them. Written as DNA, the CDR3 is TGTGCCAGCAGCTTACGGACAGTAAATTCACCCCTCCACTTT. Protein sequence: CASSLRTVNSPLHF. The variable domain in full, completed from reference TRBV7-2 and TRBJ1-6, reads GAGVSQSPSNKVTEKGKDVELRCDPISGHTALYWYRQSLGQGLEFLIYFQGNSAPDKSGLPSDRFSAERTGGSVSTLTIQRTQQEDSAVYLCASSLRTVNSPLHFGNGTRLTVT.